The clone carrying this TCR beta chain has only a few counts. Its antigen is as yet unknown. This CDR3 comprises 15 residues. The germline V gene has CDR1 LNHDA and CDR2 SQIVND (reference sequence). The V end was cut by 6 bases, the J end by 5 bases, with 18 bases between. Sequenced by immunoSEQ multiplex PCR; TCRdb stores in-frame clones only, minus some. The sample contains about 8,400 clones, 79% of which appear only once. The data were obtained in a study of tumor-infiltrating lymphocytes in localized non-small cell lung cancer. The study, taken as a whole, reports: Higher tumor T cell infiltration than in uninvolved lung was supported by TCRbeta sequencing. Different pieces of the same tissue went to different assays, confounding technical variation with intratumor heterogeneity. Only some patients had TCR sequencing, depending on available tissue.

Source material: uninvolved lung tissue not adjacent to the tumor. This clonotype originated in a human donor with non-small cell lung cancer. This rearrangement joins TRBV19 to TRBJ2-3, with D unclear. CDR3 residues: CASSPRTIVGDTQYF. In nucleotides, the CDR3 is TGTGCCAGTAGCCCACGAACGATTGTTGGAGATACGCAGTATTTT. The full variable domain, completed using reference TRBV19 and TRBJ2-3, is DGGITQSPKYLFRKEGQNVTLSCEQNLNHDAMYWYRQDPGQGLRLIYYSQIVNDFQKGDIAEGYSVSREKKESFPLTVTSAQKNPTAFYLCASSPRTIVGDTQYFGPGTRLTVL.